This is a list of T cell receptor beta chains from one sample in a study of T cell responses to AZD1222 COVID-19 vaccine. Data came from immunoSEQ multiplex PCR; TCRdb stores just in-frame clones and leaves some out. The sample records 140,000 to 150,000 clones, around nine tenths being singletons. Sequences were derived from peripheral blood, sampled on day 0 of MenACWY control vaccination. The source of these receptors is an adult in good health. CDR3s include the opening cysteine and the closing phenylalanine or tryptophan. A D gene is named only where the DNA matches it firmly. Only some rows state a clone size, as once, few, many or a class for expanded clones.

d_call clone_size j_call v_call cdr3_aa cdr3_nt
. . TRBJ1-6 TRBV2 CASSLGVGSPLHF TGTGCCAGCAGCCTGGGAGTAGGTTCACCCCTCCACTTT
. . TRBJ2-5 TRBV7-2 CASSLWTGEETQYF TGTGCCAGCAGCTTATGGACGGGGGAGGAGACCCAGTACTTC
. once TRBJ2-5 TRBV2 CASEQGGGETQYF TGTGCCAGCGAACAGGGAGGGGGAGAGACCCAGTACTTC
. . TRBJ2-7 TRBV2 CASSVGQWAYEQYF TGTGCCAGCAGTGTTGGACAGTGGGCCTACGAGCAGTACTTC
. few TRBJ2-3 TRBV6-5 CATLSDTDTQYF TGTGCCACCCTGTCGGACACAGATACGCAGTATTTT
TRBD1 . TRBJ2-1 TRBV27 CASSLGTGGNEQFF TGTGCCAGCAGTTTAGGGACAGGGGGCAATGAGCAGTTCTTC
TRBD1 . TRBJ1-6 TRBV27 CASSSSGTGVSPLHF TGTGCCAGCAGTTCCTCCGGGACAGGGGTTTCACCCCTCCACTTT
TRBD1 . TRBJ2-7 TRBV9 CASSVGNRGTYEQYF TGTGCCAGCAGCGTAGGAAACAGGGGTACCTACGAGCAGTACTTC
TRBD2 . TRBJ2-7 TRBV5-1 CASSFARGGIYEQYF TGCGCCAGCAGCTTTGCCCGGGGGGGTATCTACGAGCAGTACTTC
. . TRBJ2-2 TRBV5-1 CASSLGTVIDTGELFF TGCGCCAGCAGCTTGGGGACAGTAATCGACACCGGGGAGCTGTTTTTT
TRBD2 . TRBJ2-3 TRBV29-1 CSVELRGASTDTQYF TGCAGCGTTGAATTGCGGGGGGCTTCCACAGATACGCAGTATTTT
. . TRBJ1-1 TRBV6-6 CASSHPVGARDTEAFF TGTGCCAGCAGTCACCCGGTGGGGGCGCGGGACACTGAAGCTTTCTTT
. . TRBJ2-7 TRBV10-2 CASTGMYEQYF TGCGCCAGCACCGGAATGTACGAGCAGTACTTC
TRBD1 . TRBJ2-7 TRBV6-5 CASSSETGTYEQYF TGTGCCAGCAGTTCGGAGACAGGGACCTACGAGCAGTACTTC
. . TRBJ1-5 TRBV29-1 CSAGQARDQPQHF TGCAGCGCTGGCCAGGCGCGGGATCAGCCCCAGCATTTT
. . TRBJ1-1 TRBV30 CAWNMNTEAFF TGTGCCTGGAATATGAACACTGAAGCTTTCTTT
TRBD1 . TRBJ1-4 TRBV9 CASRPTGAQREKLFF TGTGCCAGCAGACCTACAGGGGCCCAAAGGGAAAAACTGTTTTTT
. few TRBJ2-2 TRBV4-1 CASSQVGGDGELFF TGCGCCAGCAGCCAAGTGGGCGGGGACGGGGAGCTGTTTTTT
. once TRBJ2-5 TRBV20-1 CSATRETQYF TGCAGTGCTACCCGAGAGACCCAGTACTTC
TRBD1 . TRBJ2-2 TRBV6-1 CASSVRPVGQGNTGELFF TGTGCCAGCAGTGTCCGCCCGGTGGGACAGGGAAACACCGGGGAGCTGTTTTTT